The 9 T cell receptor beta chains in this list originate from one sample, sequenced in a study of identical twins. TCRdb re-called the 5' RACE reads with MiXCR, one entry per CDR3 protein. The repertoire consists of a few hundred thousand distinct CDR3 sequences, with more than 9% occurring once and the leading ten covering approximately 3.2%. The sample also formed part of further work on yellow fever vaccine responses in identical twins.

Material: PBMCs. Receptor source: a woman under 30 in good health.

This sequence joins TRBV24-1 and TRBJ1-5; TRBD1 matches 8 bases. Per germline, CDR1 KGHDR and CDR2 SFDVKD. This CDR3 is 13 amino acids long. V gave up 4 bases and J gave up 6 bases; unmatched junction bases: 1. CDR3 residues: CATSETGVQPQHF. The CDR3 nucleotides read TGTGCCACCAGTGAGACAGGGGTTCAGCCCCAGCATTTT.

This clonotype has ten or more counts. This chain joins TRBV11-2 and TRBJ2-5; TRBD1 is a possible D gene (6 bases). CDR3 length: 13 amino acids. Deletions cut 5 bases from V and 5 bases from J, with 12 bases between. Looked up from germline, CDR1 is SGHAT and CDR2 is FQNNGV. The CDR3 loop is CASSAGAGETQYF. For the CDR3, the DNA is TGTGCCAGCAGCGCAGGGGCAGGGGAGACCCAGTACTTC.

The sample holds a few counts of this clonotype. The rearrangement uses TRBV2 and TRBJ2-1; 8 positions agree with TRBD2. Looked up from germline, CDR1 is SNHLY and CDR2 is FYNNEI. CDR3 size: 14 residues. V shed 4 bases, J shed 6 bases, and the junction held 5 bases outside the gene matches. The CDR3 DNA reads as TGTGCCAGCAGTGTGGGACTAGAAATCAATGAGCAGTTCTTC. Translating gives CASSVGLEINEQFF.

This clonotype appeared a few times. The J gene is TRBJ2-7, the V gene TRBV11-2, with TRBD2 identical over 7 bases. CDR3 length equals 18 residues. Germline V CDR1 and CDR2: SGHAT, FQNNGV. V lost 5 bases and J lost 6; bases outside the gene matches: 22. The CDR3 loop is CASSATSLGLAVFAEQYF. The DNA for the CDR3 is TGTGCCAGCAGCGCAACGTCCTTAGGGCTAGCGGTTTTTGCCGAGCAGTACTTC.

This clonotype was observed a few times. This rearrangement joins TRBV2 to TRBJ2-1; a possible D gene is TRBD2 (6 bases). Trimming stripped 3 bases from V and 4 bases from J, with 10 bases between. The CDR3 contains 14 residues. Looked up from germline, CDR1 is SNHLY and CDR2 is FYNNEI. CDR3 DNA: TGTGCCAGCAGTGACGGGGCGGGGTACAATGAGCAGTTCTTC. Translation: CASSDGAGYNEQFF.

This clonotype was counted ten times or more. J is TRBJ2-1 and V is TRBV27; tentatively, D is TRBD2 (5 bases). V shed 3 bases and J shed 7 bases, with 13 bases lying between them. Per germline, CDR1 MNHEY and CDR2 SMNVEV (reference sequence). The CDR3 sequence is 14 residues long. This chain's CDR3 is CASSLRAGPNEQFF. The CDR3 DNA reads TGTGCCAGCAGTTTGCGGGCCGGGCCAAATGAGCAGTTCTTC.

V gene TRBV2 combines with J gene TRBJ2-3; the D is unclear. Germline values: CDR1 SNHLY, CDR2 FYNNEI. The CDR3 is made up of 13 amino acids. The V gene lost 3 bases and the J gene lost 10 bases, with 14 bases spanning the gap. Here the CDR3 reads CASSDGARKAQYF. In nucleotides, the CDR3 is TGTGCCAGCAGTGACGGCGCACGAAAAGCGCAGTATTTT.

This clonotype was found a few times. The rearrangement links TRBV6-2 or TRBV6-3 to TRBJ1-5; D remains ambiguous. The V gene's germline CDR1 is MNHEY and CDR2 SVGEGT. The CDR3 runs to 13 residues. With 2 bases removed from V and 6 bases from J, the gap between germline ends came to 8 bases. CDR3 in amino acids: CASSYARAQPQHF. In DNA, the CDR3 is TGTGCCAGCAGTTACGCCCGCGCTCAGCCCCAGCATTTT.

This clonotype was seen at least ten times. This sequence joins TRBV5-1 and TRBJ2-3, with D possibly being TRBD2 (6 bases). CDR3 size: 16 residues. The V gene's germline CDR1 is SGHRS and CDR2 YFSETQ. The ends were cut back, 0 bases at V and 6 bases at J, with 17 bases in the middle. The CDR3: CASSLEGGAVSDTQYF. The CDR3 bases are TGCGCCAGCAGCTTGGAGGGCGGGGCCGTTTCTGATACGCAGTATTTT. Based on the CDR3 plus reference TRBV5-1 and TRBJ2-3, the full variable domain is KAGVTQTPRYLIKTRGQQVTLSCSPISGHRSVSWYQQTPGQGLQFLFEYFSETQRNKGNFPGRFSGRQFSNSRSEMNVSTLELGDSALYLCASSLEGGAVSDTQYFGPGTRLTVL.